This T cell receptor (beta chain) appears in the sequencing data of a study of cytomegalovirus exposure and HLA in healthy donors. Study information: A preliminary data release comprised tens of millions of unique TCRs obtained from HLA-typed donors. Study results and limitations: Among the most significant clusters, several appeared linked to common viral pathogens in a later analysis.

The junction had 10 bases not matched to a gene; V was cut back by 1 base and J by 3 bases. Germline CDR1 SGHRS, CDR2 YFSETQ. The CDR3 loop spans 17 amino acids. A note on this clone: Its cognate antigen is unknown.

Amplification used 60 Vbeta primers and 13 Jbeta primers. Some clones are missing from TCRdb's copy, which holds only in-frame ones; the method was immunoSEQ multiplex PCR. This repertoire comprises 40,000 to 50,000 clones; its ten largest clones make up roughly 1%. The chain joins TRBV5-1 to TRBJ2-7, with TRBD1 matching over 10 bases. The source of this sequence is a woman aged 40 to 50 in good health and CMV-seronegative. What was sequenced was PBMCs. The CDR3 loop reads CASSLRGGTGENYEQYF. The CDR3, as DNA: TGCGCCAGCAGCTTGAGGGGGGGGACAGGGGAAAACTACGAGCAGTACTTC.